This entry lists 29 T cell receptor beta chains sequenced from one sample in a study of blood T cell repertoires in COVID-19. The data were produced by immunoSEQ multiplex PCR, yet TCRdb's version contains in-frame clones alone and is incomplete. The sample carries a few hundred thousand clones, 70% to 90% recorded once. Material for sequencing was PBMCs or T cells enriched from blood (not recorded which). These receptor sequences come from a woman under 40 who had recovered from COVID-19.

The chain combines TRBV4-3 with TRBJ2-7, with TRBD2 matching 8 bases. This CDR3 is 15 amino acids long. V was pared by 0 bases and J by 3 bases, with 4 bases of the junction left unmatched. The germline gives CDR1 LGHNA, CDR2 YSLEER. This chain's CDR3 is CASSQDRGGNYEQYF. The CDR3 bases are TGCGCCAGCAGCCAAGACCGGGGGGGTAACTACGAGCAGTACTTC.

This chain connects TRBV4-1 to TRBJ1-2; tentatively, D is TRBD1 (6 bases). The germline V gene has CDR1 MGHRA and CDR2 YSYEKL. Trimming cost V 1 base and J 2 bases, with 8 bases left between them. The CDR3 has 14 amino acids. CDR3 in amino acids: CASSQATGNYGYTF. DNA of the CDR3: TGCGCCAGCAGCCAAGCCACAGGGAACTATGGCTACACCTTC.

V and J are TRBV7-2 and TRBJ2-7; 15 bases are a match to TRBD2. The V gene end was trimmed by 4 bases and the J gene end by 4 bases; junction bases not matched to a gene: 2. The CDR3 is made up of 15 amino acids. CDR1 is SGHTA, CDR2 FQGNSA, per germline. The CDR3 reads CASSWGLAGGYEQYF. The CDR3 nucleotides are TGTGCCAGCAGCTGGGGACTAGCGGGGGGTTACGAGCAGTACTTC.

J is TRBJ2-7 and V is TRBV9; the D gene is possibly TRBD1 (6 bases). Germline loops: CDR1 SGDLS, CDR2 YYNGEE. V was pared by 3 bases and J by 6 bases, with 13 bases between. The CDR3 loop spans 13 amino acids. This chain's CDR3 is CASSGHTGSEQYF. CDR3 nucleotide sequence: TGTGCCAGCAGCGGACACACAGGGAGCGAGCAGTACTTC.

The chain uses TRBV4-2 and TRBJ2-7; 7 bases are shared with TRBD2. Germline CDR1 reads LGHNA; CDR2 reads YNFKEQ. The CDR3 sequence is 17 residues long. Trimming at V came to 0 bases and at J to 1 base, leaving 9 bases not matched to a gene. The CDR3 region is CASSQDFGLGGSYEQYF. The CDR3 coding sequence is TGTGCCAGCAGCCAAGACTTCGGCTTGGGGGGGTCCTACGAGCAGTACTTC.

In DNA form, the CDR3 reads TGCGCCAGCAGCTTGGCGGGGGTGAACGGCTACACCTTC. As protein: CASSLAGVNGYTF. The chain is built from TRBV5-1 and TRBJ1-2, with a possible D match to TRBD1 (5 bases). This CDR3 has 13 residues. Looked up from germline, CDR1 is SGHRS and CDR2 is YFSETQ. The V gene lost 0 bases and the J gene lost 8 bases, with 11 bases spanning the gap.

The V and J genes are TRBV25-1 and TRBJ1-4; TRBD1 might be the D (5 bases). V gave up 3 bases and J gave up 5 bases, with 19 bases separating them. The germline V gene has CDR1 MGHDK and CDR2 SYGVNS. The CDR3 spans 17 residues. CDR3: CASSDWGEGAINEKLFF. The CDR3 DNA is TGTGCCAGCAGTGATTGGGGGGAGGGAGCCATCAATGAAAAACTGTTTTTT. The entire variable domain, with the rest obtained from reference TRBV25-1 and TRBJ1-4, is as follows: EADIYQTPRYLVIGTGKKITLECSQTMGHDKMYWYQQDPGMELHLIHYSYGVNSTEKGDLSSESTVSRIRTEHFPLTLESARPSHTSQYLCASSDWGEGAINEKLFFGSGTQLSVL.

This sequence joins TRBV9 and TRBJ2-3; D not certain. CDR3 length: 13 residues. The germline CDR1 and CDR2 sequences are SGDLS and YYNGEE. V lost 5 bases to trimming and J lost 4 bases, with 11 bases between them. The CDR3 is CASSEPQSDTQYF. The DNA of the CDR3 is TGTGCCAGCAGTGAACCCCAGTCAGATACGCAGTATTTT.

This chain connects TRBV7-8 to TRBJ1-2, with D possibly matching TRBD1 (5 bases). Per germline, CDR1 SGHVS and CDR2 FQNEAQ. Trimming removed 4 bases from V and 8 bases from J, with 17 bases in between. CDR3 size: 14 residues. The CDR3 loop reads CASSSTGWGRGYTF. The CDR3 DNA follows: TGTGCCAGCAGCTCCACCGGTTGGGGCAGGGGCTACACCTTC. Complete variable domain (other parts from reference TRBV7-8 and TRBJ1-2): GAGVSQSPRYKVAKRGQDVALRCDPISGHVSLFWYQQALGQGPEFLTYFQNEAQLDKSGLPSDRFFAERPEGSVSTLKIQRTQQEDSAVYLCASSSTGWGRGYTFGSGTRLTVV.

The gene calls are TRBV18 and TRBJ2-4, with TRBD2 matching 8 bases. CDR1 and CDR2 (germline): KGHSH, LQKENI. This CDR3 is built from 15 residues. With 0 bases clipped from V and 7 bases from J, the junction kept 5 bases outside the gene matches. CDR3 in amino acids: CASSPPFPSGNIQYF. Here the CDR3 DNA reads TGTGCCAGCTCACCACCGTTCCCTAGCGGGAACATTCAGTACTTC.

This clone was counted once. This rearrangement joins TRBV12-3 or TRBV12-4 to TRBJ2-1; 9 bases line up with TRBD2. The CDR3 has 12 residues. V lost 7 bases and J lost 8; bases outside the gene matches: 3. The CDR3: CASTLAGDEQFF. CDR3 DNA: TGTGCCAGCACACTAGCGGGCGATGAGCAGTTCTTC.

V usage is TRBV5-5 and J usage is TRBJ1-3; tentative D call: TRBD1 (6 bases). CDR1 and CDR2 from the germline V gene are SGHKS and YYEKEE (reference sequence). Trimming cost V 0 bases and J 6 bases, with 10 bases left between them. The CDR3 runs 14 residues. CDR3 nucleotides: TGTGCCAGCAGCTTGGGAGACAGGCTAAACACCATATATTTT. Protein: CASSLGDRLNTIYF.

J is TRBJ1-1 and V is TRBV19; D not certain. This CDR3 is 14 amino acids long. The germline V gene encodes CDR1 LNHDA and CDR2 SQIVND (reference sequence). V shed 6 bases and J shed 0 bases, with 11 bases lying between them. The CDR3 region has the DNA TGTGCCAGTAGGGGCGGGAGAGTGAACACTGAAGCTTTCTTT. Translated: CASRGGRVNTEAFF.

The J gene is TRBJ1-2, the V gene TRBV19; D is perhaps TRBD1 (5 bases). The CDR3 is made up of 14 amino acids. The germline CDR1 and CDR2 sequences are LNHDA and SQIVND (reference sequence). V lost 3 bases and J 5 bases, leaving 13 bases between the germline ends. Written as DNA, the CDR3 is TGTGCCAGTAGTATCTTCCAGGGTGGTTATGGCTACACCTTC. Translated: CASSIFQGGYGYTF.

The CDR3 reads CASSTTDSSNQPQHF. CDR3 nucleotides: TGTGCCAGTAGTACCACAGACAGTAGCAATCAGCCCCAGCATTTT. The V and J genes are TRBV19 and TRBJ1-5; a possible D gene is TRBD1 (5 bases). V was shortened by 4 bases and J by 0 bases, with 10 bases between the two germline ends. This CDR3 comprises 15 residues. Germline-derived CDR1 and CDR2 are LNHDA and SQIVND (reference sequence).

This clone showed up just once. The genes are TRBV24-1 and TRBJ2-1; 12 nucleotides match TRBD2. The CDR3 spans 15 residues. J gave up 8 bases and V 3 bases, and 4 bases lay outside the gene matches. Per germline, CDR1 KGHDR and CDR2 SFDVKD. The CDR3 is CATSDASGGAYEQFF. The DNA for the CDR3 is TGTGCCACCAGTGATGCTAGCGGGGGGGCCTATGAGCAGTTCTTC.

The chain joins TRBV30 to TRBJ1-2; TRBD1 matches at 7 bases. CDR1 and CDR2 from the germline V gene are GTSNPN and SVGIG (reference sequence). Germline trimming cut 8 bases from V and 3 bases from J; bases unmatched to any gene: 9. The CDR3 sequence is 13 residues long. In nucleotides, the CDR3 is TGTGCCCGCCAAACGGGGACAGACTATGGCTACACCTTC. The encoded protein is CARQTGTDYGYTF.

The rearrangement joins TRBV5-1 to TRBJ2-3, with 10 bases matching TRBD2. CDR1 and CDR2 from the germline V gene are SGHRS and YFSETQ. The CDR3 has 16 residues. The V gene end was trimmed by 4 bases and the J gene end by 3 bases; junction bases not matched to a gene: 8. CDR3 sequence (DNA): TGCGCCAGCAGCATTGGTGGTAGCGGGGGGACAGATACGCAGTATTTT. Its protein product is CASSIGGSGGTDTQYF.

This clone was counted a single time. This chain uses TRBV2 with TRBJ2-7; D uncertain. Germline V gene sequence: CDR1 SNHLY, CDR2 FYNNEI. The V and J ends lost 7 bases and 7 bases respectively, with 17 bases between them. The CDR3 extends over 13 amino acids. The CDR3 DNA reads as TGTGCCAGCAACCCCGAAATTATCGGGGAGCAGTACTTC. Its translation is CASNPEIIGEQYF.

J is TRBJ1-5 and V is TRBV21-1; TRBD1 is the table's D call, not checked against the DNA. TRBV21-1 is a recognized pseudogene. The CDR3 length is 18 residues. CDR3 DNA sequence: TGTGCCAGCAGCAAAGCTTGGGAACAGGTATATAGCAATCAGCCCCAGCATTTT. Its translation: CASSKAWEQVYSNQPQHF.

This clone has only one observation. V usage is TRBV9 and J usage is TRBJ2-6; TRBD1 matches at 12 bases. Per the germline V gene, CDR1 is SGDLS and CDR2 is YYNGEE. After removal of 1 base from V and 3 bases from J, the junction contained 2 bases not matched to a gene. This CDR3 comprises 17 residues. For the CDR3, the DNA is TGTGCCAGCAGCGTATGGGACAGGGGGCTTGGGGCCAACGTCCTGACTTTC. Amino acids: CASSVWDRGLGANVLTF.

The chain employs TRBV7-3 and TRBJ2-7; 7 bases align to TRBD2. The germline CDR1 and CDR2 sequences are SGHTA and FQGTGA. CDR3 length equals 15 residues. V trimming: 0 bases; J trimming: 6 bases; junction bases outside the gene matches: 8. The CDR3 loop is CASSLTGLAACEQYF. CDR3 DNA: TGTGCCAGCAGCTTAACGGGGCTAGCGGCGTGCGAGCAGTACTTC. The full variable domain, completed using reference TRBV7-3 and TRBJ2-7, is GAGVSQTPSNKVTEKGKYVELRCDPISGHTALYWYRQSLGQGPEFLIYFQGTGAADDSGLPNDRFFAVRPEGSVSTLKIQRTERGDSAVYLCASSLTGLAACEQYFGPGTRLTVT.

This sequence joins TRBV12-5 and TRBJ1-1; TRBD1 aligns across 10 bases. With V trimmed by 1 base and J by 4 bases, 3 bases remained unmatched. The CDR3 loop spans 15 amino acids. Per germline, CDR1 LGHNT and CDR2 FRNRAP. CDR3 amino acids: CASGLARDRGTEAFF. The DNA for the CDR3 is TGTGCTAGTGGTTTGGCCCGGGACAGGGGCACTGAAGCTTTCTTT. Full variable domain (missing parts from reference TRBV12-5 and TRBJ1-1): DARVTQTPRHKVTEMGQEVTMRCQPILGHNTVFWYRQTMMQGLELLAYFRNRAPLDDSGMPKDRFSAEMPDATLATLKIQPSEPRDSAVYFCASGLARDRGTEAFFGQGTRLTVV.

The V gene is TRBV6-6, the J gene TRBJ1-6, with a tentative D call TRBD1 (6 bases). The germline gives CDR1 MNHNY, CDR2 SVGAGI (reference sequence). V lost 4 bases to trimming and J lost 18 bases, with 19 bases between them. The CDR3 covers 13 residues. The CDR3 here is CASSSPGQPIDHF. The CDR3 bases are TGTGCCAGCAGTTCCCCCGGACAGCCTATTGACCACTTT.

This chain links TRBV7-3 with TRBJ2-1; 11 bases match TRBD2. The CDR3 is made up of 15 amino acids. Per the germline V gene, CDR1 is SGHTA and CDR2 is FQGTGA. Trimming at V came to 4 bases and at J to 8 bases, leaving 7 bases not matched to a gene. Here the CDR3 DNA reads TGTGCCAGCAGCTCGAGACTAGCGGGGATGGATGAGCAGTTCTTC. The encoded protein is CASSSRLAGMDEQFF.

The rearrangement joins TRBV6-5 to TRBJ2-7; D gene ambiguous. V was trimmed by 6 bases and J by 2 bases, leaving 11 bases between them. Germline V gene sequence: CDR1 MNHEY, CDR2 SVGAGI. The CDR3 is 13 amino acids. This CDR3 is CASSLGNTYEQYF. The CDR3 bases are TGTGCCAGCAGCCTGGGCAATACCTACGAGCAGTACTTC.

In the case of this clone: Relative to the germline gene, one junction end is altered; a read error may explain this. V usage is TRBV6-5 and J usage is TRBJ1-3; TRBD1 matches 7 bases. The CDR3 covers 16 residues. Per the germline V gene, CDR1 is MNHEY and CDR2 is SVGAGI. In nucleotides, the CDR3 is TGTGCCAGCAGTCACTCGACAGGGCACTCTGGAAACACCATATATTTT. Translating gives CASSHSTGHSGNTIYF.

This clone was observed once. The chain couples TRBV3-1 (or the pseudogene TRBV3-2) to TRBJ2-1; perhaps TRBD2 as D (6 bases). CDR3 length equals 14 residues. Germline V CDR1 and CDR2: LGHDT, YNNKEL (reference sequence). Trimming pared 7 bases from V and 2 bases from J, leaving 12 bases between. This chain's CDR3 is CASNRAGPYNEQFF. The CDR3 DNA reads TGTGCCAGCAATCGAGCGGGCCCCTACAATGAGCAGTTCTTC.

The CDR3 bases are TGTGCCAGCGGCCCCCGGCGGGGGAGCACAGATACGCAGTATTTT. Amino acids: CASGPRRGSTDTQYF. The chain employs TRBV3-1 (or the pseudogene TRBV3-2) and TRBJ2-3, with 7 bases fitting TRBD2. CDR3 length: 15 residues. Germline V gene data show CDR1 as LGHDT and CDR2 as YNNKEL (reference sequence). The V and J ends lost 8 bases and 0 bases, in that order; junction bases with no gene match: 8.